A single sample gave rise to the 21 T cell receptor beta chains below, sequenced in a study of PD-1 blockade in classical Hodgkin lymphoma. Time point described: cycle 4 day 1 (C4D1), after five to seven weeks of nivolumab. Relapse after autologous stem cell transplantation occurred in every patient, and brentuximab vedotin exposure varied. Sequencing used immunoSEQ multiplex PCR; TCRdb keeps in-frame clones, though not all of them. The table lists some 20,000 clones, approximately 73% of them singletons, with 20% to 25% in the top ten. Sample: peripheral blood mononuclear cells (PBMCs), taken before the fourth cycle of nivolumab. The source is a human donor with classical Hodgkin lymphoma.

This chain links TRBV25-1 with TRBJ2-2, with D possibly matching TRBD2 (5 bases). V was shortened by 4 bases and J by 7 bases, with 13 bases between the two germline ends. This CDR3 comprises 14 residues. Germline assignment: CDR1 MGHDK and CDR2 SYGVNS. The CDR3 DNA follows: TGTGCCAGCAGTGCCGGACTCCGCGGCGGGGAGCTGTTTTTT. This sequence encodes CASSAGLRGGELFF. The whole variable domain, remainder taken from reference TRBV25-1 and TRBJ2-2, is EADIYQTPRYLVIGTGKKITLECSQTMGHDKMYWYQQDPGMELHLIHYSYGVNSTEKGDLSSESTVSRIRTEHFPLTLESARPSHTSQYLCASSAGLRGGELFFGEGSRLTVL.

The V gene is TRBV6-4, the J gene TRBJ2-7; unclear D gene. CDR1 and CDR2 (germline): MRHNA, SNTAGT. This CDR3 is 15 amino acids long. Trimming left V 6 bases short and J 0 bases short, with 15 bases between. CDR3 amino acids: CASRHIPASSYEQYV. The CDR3 coding sequence is TGTGCCAGCAGGCACATCCCCGCATCCTCCTACGAGCAGTACGTC.

This chain joins TRBV6-1 and TRBJ2-5; D is uncertain. Germline V CDR1 and CDR2: MNHNS, SASEGT. CDR3 length: 14 residues. V dropped 1 base and J dropped 6 bases, with 12 bases sitting between them. DNA for the CDR3: TGTGCCAGCAGTGAAGATGGGGTTAGGCAGACCCAGTACTTC. Its protein product is CASSEDGVRQTQYF.

The V and J genes are TRBV18 and TRBJ2-5, with 8 bases fitting TRBD2. J lost 5 bases, V lost 6 bases, and 5 bases had no gene match. Germline CDR1 is KGHSH and CDR2 is LQKENI. The CDR3 contains 13 residues. The DNA for the CDR3 is TGTGCCAGCTCCGAAGGACTAGCTGAGACCCAGTACTTC. Translating it yields CASSEGLAETQYF.

This chain connects TRBV28 to TRBJ1-2; 7 nucleotides align to TRBD1. V trimming: 1 base; J trimming: 1 base; junction bases outside the gene matches: 15. Germline V gene sequence: CDR1 MDHEN, CDR2 SYDVKM. The CDR3 contains 19 residues. The CDR3 here is CASSLLRLGQQPFNYGYTF. In nucleotides, the CDR3 is TGTGCCAGCAGTTTATTAAGGTTGGGACAGCAACCATTTAACTATGGCTACACCTTC.

The J gene is TRBJ1-2, the V gene TRBV10-3; 7 bases align to TRBD1. Germline V gene sequence: CDR1 ENHRY, CDR2 SYGVKD. V lost 6 bases and J lost 5; bases outside the gene matches: 3. The CDR3 is 12 residues long. The CDR3 nucleotides are TGTGCCATCAGCCCGACAGGGTATGGCTACACCTTC. It translates to CAISPTGYGYTF.

The genes are TRBV9 and TRBJ2-1; weak D call: TRBD1 (5 bases). This CDR3 contains 15 residues. V was pared by 3 bases and J by 6 bases, with 16 bases between. CDR1 and CDR2 from the germline V gene are SGDLS and YYNGEE. The CDR3 spells CASSAQGNNLNEQFF. In DNA, the CDR3 is TGTGCCAGCAGCGCCCAGGGAAACAACCTCAATGAGCAGTTCTTC.

The chain links TRBV13 to TRBJ1-1; D is uncertain. V lost 5 bases, J lost 9 bases, and 16 bases lay in between. The CDR3 totals 13 residues. Germline CDR1 reads PRHDT; CDR2 reads FYEKMQ (reference sequence). This chain's CDR3 is CASSVSGLIKAFF. In DNA form, the CDR3 reads TGTGCCAGCAGCGTTTCGGGGTTAATTAAAGCTTTCTTT. Full variable domain (rest looked up from reference TRBV13 and TRBJ1-1): AAGVIQSPRHLIKEKRETATLKCYPIPRHDTVYWYQQGPGQDPQFLISFYEKMQSDKGSIPDRFSAQQFSDYHSELNMSSLELGDSALYFCASSVSGLIKAFFGQGTRLTVV.

This CDR3 is CASTGWGSGANVLTF. CDR3 sequence (DNA): TGTGCCAGTACCGGTTGGGGCTCTGGGGCCAACGTCCTGACTTTC. The chain recombines TRBV19 with TRBJ2-6; D remains unclear. The CDR3 consists of 15 residues. Deletions cut 7 bases from V and 0 bases from J, with 10 bases between. Germline CDR1 and CDR2: LNHDA and SQIVND (reference sequence).

This clone was found a few times. The rearrangement joins TRBV5-5 to TRBJ2-1; 8 bases match TRBD2. There are 15 residues in the CDR3. Germline V gene sequence: CDR1 SGHKS, CDR2 YYEKEE (reference sequence). J was trimmed by 5 bases and V by 1 base; bases with no gene match: 5. The CDR3 loop reads CASSLIAGPNNEQFF. The CDR3 bases are TGTGCCAGCAGCTTGATAGCGGGACCTAACAATGAGCAGTTCTTC.

The chain couples TRBV10-3 to TRBJ2-3; maybe TRBD1 (6 bases). V was clipped by 6 bases and J by 8 bases, with 12 bases between them. The CDR3 runs 12 residues. Germline loops: CDR1 ENHRY, CDR2 SYGVKD. This CDR3 is CAIRGRGGTQYF. DNA of the CDR3: TGTGCCATCAGGGGACGAGGGGGTACGCAGTATTTT.

In its sample, this clone is medium-sized (0.01 to 0.1%). The chain is built from TRBV5-1 and TRBJ1-2; D unclear. CDR3 length equals 13 residues. Trimming took 1 base from V and 6 from J, leaving 10 bases between them. Germline CDR1 reads SGHRS; CDR2 reads YFSETQ. The DNA for the CDR3 is TGCGCCAGCAGCTTGTCTGGGCGGGATGGCTACACCTTC. This codes for CASSLSGRDGYTF.

This clone was seen a few times. CDR3 nucleotides: TGTGCCAGCAGCTTAGGCCTAGCGGGATTTGAGCAGTACTTC. This translates into CASSLGLAGFEQYF. This chain uses TRBV7-9 with TRBJ2-7; 9 bases map to TRBD2. CDR1 and CDR2 (germline): SEHNR, FQNEAQ (reference sequence). J gave up 7 bases and V 1 base, and 5 bases lay outside the gene matches. The CDR3 covers 14 residues.

Only a few counts were recorded for this clone. The gene calls are TRBV7-9 and TRBJ2-2; 9 bases line up with TRBD2. CDR1 and CDR2 (germline): SEHNR, FQNEAQ (reference sequence). The CDR3 sequence is 16 residues long. The junction had 6 bases not matched to a gene; V was cut back by 2 bases and J by 5 bases. The CDR3: CASSLSVSGSTGELFF. CDR3 nucleotide sequence: TGTGCCAGCAGCTTATCGGTTAGCGGGAGTACCGGGGAGCTGTTTTTT.

The V and J genes are TRBV19 and TRBJ1-6; D not certain. CDR1 is LNHDA and CDR2 is SQIVND in the germline V gene (reference sequence). CDR3 length: 14 amino acids. V shed 3 bases and J shed 8 bases, with 11 bases lying between them. The CDR3 protein is CASSILDADSPLHF. As DNA, the CDR3 is TGTGCCAGTAGTATTCTGGACGCGGATTCACCCCTCCACTTT.

The table lists this clone with a few counts. V is TRBV5-1 and J is TRBJ2-5, with D hard to call. The ends were cut back, 1 base at V and 5 bases at J, with 6 bases in the middle. Germline CDR1 reads SGHRS; CDR2 reads YFSETQ. The CDR3 extends over 12 amino acids. The CDR3 DNA sequence: TGCGCCAGCAGCTTGAGTCTCGAGACCCAGTACTTC. Its translation: CASSLSLETQYF.

This clone has only a few counts. This rearrangement joins TRBV6-5 to TRBJ1-5, with a tentative D call TRBD1 (6 bases). This CDR3 is 14 amino acids long. Germline V gene data show CDR1 as MNHEY and CDR2 as SVGAGI. Trimming took off 2 bases at V and 4 bases at J, with 9 bases between the two ends. CDR3 residues: CASSYGGANQPQHF. CDR3 sequence (DNA): TGTGCCAGCAGTTACGGGGGGGCTAATCAGCCCCAGCATTTT.

In this sample, this clone turned up a few times. The J gene is TRBJ2-7, the V gene TRBV30; 11 bases are shared with TRBD1. This CDR3 comprises 12 residues. Unmatched junction bases numbered 6, after V lost 8 bases and J lost 6 bases. CDR1 and CDR2 from the germline V gene are GTSNPN and SVGIG (reference sequence). The CDR3 loop is CAGGQGEGEQYF. Written as DNA, the CDR3 is TGTGCCGGGGGACAGGGGGAAGGCGAGCAGTACTTC.

This chain connects TRBV7-8 to TRBJ1-2, with D possibly being TRBD1 (6 bases). CDR1 and CDR2 from the germline V gene are SGHVS and FQNEAQ. The CDR3 contains 17 residues. V was pared by 0 bases and J by 2 bases, with 16 bases between. DNA for the CDR3: TGTGCCAGCAGCTTAGCGGTTGGGGGCCCGCTGAACTATGGCTACACCTTC. This sequence encodes CASSLAVGGPLNYGYTF.

The V call is TRBV6-1, the J call TRBJ1-2; TRBD1 aligns across 10 bases. The germline V gene encodes CDR1 MNHNS and CDR2 SASEGT. The trim removed 0 bases at V and 4 bases at J, leaving 8 bases unmatched. The CDR3 is 17 amino acids. The CDR3 is CASSEATDRGLVYGYTF. Written as DNA, the CDR3 is TGTGCCAGCAGTGAAGCGACCGACAGGGGGCTTGTCTATGGCTACACCTTC.

CDR3 in DNA: TGTGCCAGCAGTTACCTGGGTACTAGTCCCAGTGAGCAGTTCTTC. Protein: CASSYLGTSPSEQFF. The chain is built from TRBV6-6 and TRBJ2-1, with D possibly being TRBD2 (5 bases). The CDR3 totals 15 residues. V was shortened by 2 bases and J by 9 bases, with 17 bases between the two germline ends. Germline CDR1 MNHNY, CDR2 SVGAGI (reference sequence).